The rows below give T cell receptor beta chains drawn from one sample of a study of shared clonotypes between healthy human individuals. Profiling relied on immunoSEQ multiplex PCR, and the TCRdb table lists in-frame clones only, not all of them. The data contain about 1 million clones, 60% to 80% of them singletons. Sequencing was carried out using memory CD4+ T cells sorted from blood. These receptors all stem from a young man in good health. Each CDR3 is given with its conserved first and last residue. D genes are given only for firm matches. Clone size is shown for a subset of rows, as once, few, many or a class of expanded clone.

clone_size: -; v_call: TRBV5-6; cdr3_length: 15; d_call: TRBD1; j_call: TRBJ1-2; cdr3_aa: CASSFFRDREYGYTF; cdr3_nt: TGTGCCAGCAGCTTCTTTCGGGACAGGGAATATGGCTACACCTTC
clone_size: many; v_call: TRBV2; cdr3_length: 12; d_call: TRBD1; j_call: TRBJ2-7; cdr3_aa: CASSEGQRGHNF; cdr3_nt: TGTGCCAGCAGTGAAGGGCAAAGGGGGCATAACTTC
clone_size: -; v_call: TRBV29-1; cdr3_length: 13; d_call: TRBD2; j_call: TRBJ2-3; cdr3_aa: CSDGTSARDTQYF; cdr3_nt: TGCAGCGACGGGACTAGCGCACGAGATACGCAGTATTTT
clone_size: -; v_call: TRBV5-4; cdr3_length: 16; d_call: -; j_call: TRBJ1-1; cdr3_aa: CASSLNWARGNTEAFF; cdr3_nt: TGTGCCAGCAGCCTCAACTGGGCGCGAGGGAACACTGAAGCTTTCTTT
clone_size: -; v_call: TRBV10-2; cdr3_length: 15; d_call: TRBD2; j_call: TRBJ2-7; cdr3_aa: CASSEPREGSYEQYF; cdr3_nt: TGCGCCAGCAGTGAGCCGCGGGAGGGATCCTACGAGCAGTACTTC
clone_size: -; v_call: TRBV9; cdr3_length: 12; d_call: -; j_call: TRBJ2-5; cdr3_aa: CASSAQGETQYF; cdr3_nt: TGTGCCAGCAGTGCCCAGGGAGAGACCCAGTACTTC
clone_size: -; v_call: TRBV4-3; cdr3_length: 14; d_call: -; j_call: TRBJ2-3; cdr3_aa: CASSQDLRGNTQYF; cdr3_nt: TGCGCCAGCAGCCAAGACCTAAGGGGAAATACGCAGTATTTT
clone_size: few; v_call: TRBV9; cdr3_length: 15; d_call: TRBD2; j_call: TRBJ2-7; cdr3_aa: CASSARTSGREEQYF; cdr3_nt: TGTGCCAGCAGCGCTCGGACTAGCGGGAGAGAAGAGCAGTACTTC
clone_size: -; v_call: TRBV6-6; cdr3_length: 14; d_call: -; j_call: TRBJ1-6; cdr3_aa: CASSRDPAESPLHF; cdr3_nt: TGTGCCAGCAGCCGAGATCCAGCGGAGTCACCCCTCCACTTT
clone_size: few; v_call: TRBV30; cdr3_length: 12; d_call: -; j_call: TRBJ1-1; cdr3_aa: CAWATANTEAFF; cdr3_nt: TGTGCCTGGGCTACAGCGAACACTGAAGCTTTCTTT
clone_size: -; v_call: TRBV5-4; cdr3_length: 16; d_call: -; j_call: TRBJ2-2; cdr3_aa: CASSQVRRGAPGELFF; cdr3_nt: TGTGCCAGCAGCCAAGTCCGCAGGGGAGCCCCCGGGGAGCTGTTTTTT
clone_size: few; v_call: TRBV6-6; cdr3_length: 15; d_call: -; j_call: TRBJ1-5; cdr3_aa: CASSGQLSGNQPQHF; cdr3_nt: TGTGCCAGCAGTGGACAGCTCTCGGGCAATCAGCCCCAGCATTTT
clone_size: few; v_call: TRBV7-8; cdr3_length: 15; d_call: -; j_call: TRBJ1-5; cdr3_aa: CASIPEGSRNQPQHF; cdr3_nt: TGTGCCAGCATCCCCGAGGGCAGCCGGAATCAGCCCCAGCATTTT
clone_size: -; v_call: TRBV6-6; cdr3_length: 16; d_call: -; j_call: TRBJ1-4; cdr3_aa: CASSYLRQTGGAELFF; cdr3_nt: TGTGCCAGCAGTTACTTGCGACAGACTGGGGGAGCGGAACTGTTTTTT
clone_size: few; v_call: TRBV7-3; cdr3_length: 16; d_call: -; j_call: TRBJ1-5; cdr3_aa: CASSLLGRWREQPQHF; cdr3_nt: TGTGCCAGCAGCTTATTGGGACGGTGGAGAGAACAGCCCCAGCATTTT
clone_size: -; v_call: TRBV10-3; cdr3_length: 13; d_call: TRBD1; j_call: TRBJ1-1; cdr3_aa: CAIKNRGPTEAFF; cdr3_nt: TGTGCCATCAAGAATAGGGGGCCCACTGAAGCTTTCTTT
clone_size: -; v_call: TRBV9; cdr3_length: 16; d_call: -; j_call: TRBJ2-1; cdr3_aa: CASSPRGRPTSNEQFF; cdr3_nt: TGTGCCAGCAGCCCTAGGGGCAGGCCCACTTCCAATGAGCAGTTCTTC
clone_size: -; v_call: TRBV2; cdr3_length: 16; d_call: -; j_call: TRBJ1-3; cdr3_aa: CASSLQGEISGNTIYF; cdr3_nt: TGTGCCAGCTCCCTACAGGGCGAGATCTCTGGAAACACCATATATTTT
clone_size: many; v_call: TRBV7-2; cdr3_length: 15; d_call: -; j_call: TRBJ1-5; cdr3_aa: CASSLMPVSNQPQHF; cdr3_nt: TGTGCCAGCAGCTTAATGCCAGTTAGCAATCAGCCCCAGCATTTT
clone_size: -; v_call: TRBV2; cdr3_length: 11; d_call: -; j_call: TRBJ1-1; cdr3_aa: CASSAGYEAFF; cdr3_nt: TGTGCCAGCAGTGCAGGGTATGAAGCTTTCTTT
clone_size: -; v_call: TRBV10-3; cdr3_length: 13; d_call: -; j_call: TRBJ2-5; cdr3_aa: CAISEVGWETQYF; cdr3_nt: TGTGCCATCAGTGAGGTGGGGTGGGAGACCCAGTACTTC
clone_size: -; v_call: TRBV5-4; cdr3_length: 14; d_call: -; j_call: TRBJ2-3; cdr3_aa: CASSSDGPRDTQYF; cdr3_nt: TGTGCCAGCAGCTCCGACGGACCGAGGGATACGCAGTATTTT
clone_size: few; v_call: TRBV6-1; cdr3_length: 15; d_call: -; j_call: TRBJ2-2; cdr3_aa: CASSDRIGPTGELFF; cdr3_nt: TGTGCCAGCAGTGATCGTATTGGGCCCACCGGGGAGCTGTTTTTT
clone_size: -; v_call: TRBV7-2; cdr3_length: 16; d_call: TRBD2; j_call: TRBJ2-1; cdr3_aa: CASSLAYAGGNNEQFF; cdr3_nt: TGTGCCAGCAGCTTAGCATATGCGGGAGGGAACAATGAGCAGTTCTTC
clone_size: -; v_call: TRBV4-1; cdr3_length: 11; d_call: TRBD1; j_call: TRBJ2-1; cdr3_aa: CASRQGNEQFF; cdr3_nt: TGCGCCAGCAGACAGGGGAATGAGCAGTTCTTC
clone_size: -; v_call: TRBV28; cdr3_length: 13; d_call: TRBD1; j_call: TRBJ1-2; cdr3_aa: CASSLRGQGFYTF; cdr3_nt: TGTGCCAGCAGTCTTAGGGGACAGGGGTTCTACACCTTC
clone_size: -; v_call: TRBV18; cdr3_length: 13; d_call: -; j_call: TRBJ2-4; cdr3_aa: CASSRLGVEGAYF; cdr3_nt: TGTGCCAGCTCACGCCTCGGGGTGGAGGGGGCGTACTTC
clone_size: -; v_call: TRBV14; cdr3_length: 14; d_call: -; j_call: TRBJ2-3; cdr3_aa: CASSQAGKADTQYF; cdr3_nt: TGTGCCAGCAGCCAAGCAGGGAAGGCAGATACGCAGTATTTT
clone_size: -; v_call: TRBV25-1; cdr3_length: 14; d_call: TRBD1; j_call: TRBJ2-7; cdr3_aa: CASSATGGLYEQYF; cdr3_nt: TGTGCCAGCAGTGCGACAGGGGGCCTCTACGAGCAGTACTTC
clone_size: -; v_call: TRBV30; cdr3_length: 14; d_call: -; j_call: TRBJ1-1; cdr3_aa: CAWSRSRTDTEAFF; cdr3_nt: TGTGCCTGGAGTCGCTCCAGGACGGACACTGAAGCTTTCTTT
clone_size: -; v_call: TRBV19; cdr3_length: 13; d_call: -; j_call: TRBJ1-2; cdr3_aa: CASSLAGNYGYTF; cdr3_nt: TGTGCCAGTAGCCTCGCAGGGAACTATGGCTACACCTTC
clone_size: -; v_call: TRBV27; cdr3_length: 17; d_call: TRBD2; j_call: TRBJ2-7; cdr3_aa: CASSFRTSGVASYEQYF; cdr3_nt: TGTGCCAGCAGTTTTAGGACTAGCGGAGTCGCCTCCTACGAGCAGTACTTC
clone_size: -; v_call: TRBV5-1; cdr3_length: 14; d_call: -; j_call: TRBJ2-5; cdr3_aa: CASSLIGGQETQYF; cdr3_nt: TGCGCCAGCAGCTTGATCGGGGGCCAGGAGACCCAGTACTTC
clone_size: few; v_call: TRBV4-3; cdr3_length: 13; d_call: -; j_call: TRBJ1-4; cdr3_aa: CASSRDQREKLFF; cdr3_nt: TGCGCCAGCAGCCGAGACCAGAGGGAAAAACTGTTTTTT
clone_size: once; v_call: TRBV19; cdr3_length: 14; d_call: -; j_call: TRBJ2-7; cdr3_aa: CASSDRDLSYEQYF; cdr3_nt: TGTGCCAGTAGTGACCGGGACCTCTCGTACGAGCAGTACTTC
clone_size: -; v_call: TRBV5-8; cdr3_length: 13; d_call: -; j_call: TRBJ2-7; cdr3_aa: CASSLSRVYEQYF; cdr3_nt: TGTGCCAGCAGCCTTAGTCGCGTCTACGAGCAGTACTTC
clone_size: few; v_call: TRBV6-6; cdr3_length: 13; d_call: -; j_call: TRBJ1-2; cdr3_aa: CAISTGLTYGYTF; cdr3_nt: TGTGCCATTTCGACTGGACTCACCTATGGCTACACCTTC
clone_size: -; v_call: TRBV18; cdr3_length: 14; d_call: TRBD2; j_call: TRBJ2-5; cdr3_aa: CASSTSGGQETQYF; cdr3_nt: TGTGCCAGCTCGACCAGCGGGGGGCAAGAGACCCAGTACTTC
clone_size: -; v_call: TRBV28; cdr3_length: 14; d_call: -; j_call: TRBJ1-2; cdr3_aa: CASSPRDGSYGYTF; cdr3_nt: TGTGCCAGCAGCCCTCGGGACGGGAGTTATGGCTACACCTTC
clone_size: few; v_call: TRBV7-2; cdr3_length: 16; d_call: -; j_call: TRBJ1-3; cdr3_aa: CASSPLIAGAGNTIYF; cdr3_nt: TGTGCCAGCAGCCCCCTCATCGCAGGGGCTGGAAACACCATATATTTT
clone_size: many; v_call: TRBV7-8; cdr3_length: 14; d_call: -; j_call: TRBJ2-7; cdr3_aa: CASRVNVGAGEQYF; cdr3_nt: TGTGCCAGCAGAGTGAATGTGGGGGCCGGGGAGCAGTACTTC
clone_size: once; v_call: TRBV29-1; cdr3_length: 11; d_call: -; j_call: TRBJ2-3; cdr3_aa: CSVEEAGAQYF; cdr3_nt: TGCAGCGTTGAAGAGGCCGGGGCGCAGTATTTT
clone_size: -; v_call: TRBV4-1; cdr3_length: 13; d_call: TRBD2; j_call: TRBJ2-3; cdr3_aa: CATSGGSTDTQYF; cdr3_nt: TGCGCCACCTCGGGGGGGAGCACAGATACGCAGTATTTT
clone_size: -; v_call: TRBV5-5; cdr3_length: 15; d_call: TRBD1; j_call: TRBJ2-7; cdr3_aa: CASSHGQGLSYEQYF; cdr3_nt: TGTGCCAGCAGCCATGGACAGGGGCTCTCCTACGAGCAGTACTTC
clone_size: few; v_call: TRBV19; cdr3_length: 15; d_call: -; j_call: TRBJ2-6; cdr3_aa: CASSGELAGANVLTF; cdr3_nt: TGTGCCAGTAGCGGGGAACTGGCTGGGGCCAACGTCCTGACTTTC
clone_size: -; v_call: TRBV5-4; cdr3_length: 15; d_call: -; j_call: TRBJ1-5; cdr3_aa: CASSLVAVSRQPQHF; cdr3_nt: TGTGCCAGCAGCTTGGTAGCAGTAAGTCGTCAGCCCCAGCATTTT
clone_size: -; v_call: TRBV5-5; cdr3_length: 14; d_call: -; j_call: TRBJ1-2; cdr3_aa: CASSLSGHSYGYTF; cdr3_nt: TGTGCCAGCAGCTTGTCTGGACATAGCTATGGCTACACCTTC
clone_size: -; v_call: TRBV4-2; cdr3_length: 15; d_call: -; j_call: TRBJ1-3; cdr3_aa: CASSLLGDSGNTIYF; cdr3_nt: TGTGCCAGCAGCCTGTTGGGAGACTCTGGAAACACCATATATTTT
clone_size: -; v_call: TRBV6-6; cdr3_length: 14; d_call: -; j_call: TRBJ2-3; cdr3_aa: CASRGGRATDTQYF; cdr3_nt: TGTGCCAGCAGGGGTGGGCGGGCTACAGATACGCAGTATTTT
clone_size: few; v_call: TRBV29-1; cdr3_length: 11; d_call: -; j_call: TRBJ1-2; cdr3_aa: CSVGGTPGYTF; cdr3_nt: TGCAGCGTTGGAGGCACTCCTGGCTACACCTTC
clone_size: -; v_call: TRBV10-3; cdr3_length: 15; d_call: -; j_call: TRBJ1-5; cdr3_aa: CAISEGGGSNQPQHF; cdr3_nt: TGTGCCATCAGTGAAGGAGGCGGGAGCAATCAGCCCCAGCATTTT
clone_size: -; v_call: TRBV11-3; cdr3_length: 15; d_call: -; j_call: TRBJ2-1; cdr3_aa: CASSLGAQGNNEQFF; cdr3_nt: TGTGCCAGCAGCTTAGGGGCCCAGGGGAACAATGAGCAGTTCTTC
clone_size: -; v_call: TRBV4-1; cdr3_length: 13; d_call: -; j_call: TRBJ2-3; cdr3_aa: CASSQLLVGTQYF; cdr3_nt: TGCGCCAGCAGCCAATTGTTGGTTGGTACGCAGTATTTT
clone_size: -; v_call: TRBV2; cdr3_length: 15; d_call: TRBD1; j_call: TRBJ2-1; cdr3_aa: CASSKQGVSYNEQFF; cdr3_nt: TGTGCCAGCAGTAAACAGGGGGTCTCCTACAATGAGCAGTTCTTC